The clone carrying this T cell receptor beta chain was counted ten times or more. The target antigen is unknown. This entry is derived from a study of T-cell reconstitution after alpha-beta-depleted transplantation in children. Germline trimming cut 0 bases from V and 8 bases from J; bases unmatched to any gene: 6. Germline lookup yields CDR1 SGHRS and CDR2 YFSETQ. The CDR3 is 15 residues long. General observations from the study: At the one-year point after transplant, T-cell counts and TCRbeta diversity were found to come mostly from T cells that had been newly produced. Several hundred expanded graft clones reportedly supplied alpha-beta T cells about two months after transplant.

During its preparation, the TCRbeta library received unique molecular identifiers. TCRdb reprocessed the PCR reads with MiXCR, giving one entry per CDR3 protein. The repertoire holds 90,000 to 100,000 distinct CDR3 sequences, with about a quarter as singletons. The specimen comprised PBMCs, sampled before TCRalphabeta/CD19-depleted stem cell transplant. V is TRBV5-1 and J is TRBJ2-1; 9 bases fit TRBD2. This sequence originates from a boy younger than 10 with acute lymphoblastic leukemia, due to receive a stem cell transplant. Written as DNA, the CDR3 is TGCGCCAGCAGCTTGGCCGGGCTAGCGGGACATGAGCAGTTCTTC. This sequence encodes CASSLAGLAGHEQFF. The full variable domain, with the rest looked up from reference TRBV5-1 and TRBJ2-1, is KAGVTQTPRYLIKTRGQQVTLSCSPISGHRSVSWYQQTPGQGLQFLFEYFSETQRNKGNFPGRFSGRQFSNSRSEMNVSTLELGDSALYLCASSLAGLAGHEQFFGPGTRLTVL.